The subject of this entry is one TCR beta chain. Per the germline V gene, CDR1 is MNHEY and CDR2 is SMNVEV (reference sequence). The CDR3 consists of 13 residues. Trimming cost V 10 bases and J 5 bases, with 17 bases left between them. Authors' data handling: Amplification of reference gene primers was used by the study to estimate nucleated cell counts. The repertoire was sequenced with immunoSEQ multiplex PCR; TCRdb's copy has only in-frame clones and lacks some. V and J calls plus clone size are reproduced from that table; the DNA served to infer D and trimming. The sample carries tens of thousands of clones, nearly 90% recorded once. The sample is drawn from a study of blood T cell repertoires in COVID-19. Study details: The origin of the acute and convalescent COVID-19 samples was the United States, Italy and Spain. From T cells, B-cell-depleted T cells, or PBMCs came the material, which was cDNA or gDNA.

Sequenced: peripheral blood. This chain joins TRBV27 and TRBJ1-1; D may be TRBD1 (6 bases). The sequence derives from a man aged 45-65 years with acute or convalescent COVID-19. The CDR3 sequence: CATENRVGTEAFF. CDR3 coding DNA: TGTGCCACCGAAAACAGGGTGGGGACTGAAGCTTTCTTT.